Below, 27 T cell receptor beta chains from the same sample are listed, as sequenced in a study of blood T cell repertoires in COVID-19. Clones were read by immunoSEQ multiplex PCR, and TCRdb kept only the in-frame ones, dropping some. The sample lists some 60,000 clones, 75% to 95% seen once, with 5.5% to 7.5% in the top ten. Sequenced: peripheral blood. All receptors derive from a man between 40 and 49 years old with acute or convalescent COVID-19.

This rearrangement joins TRBV4-3 to TRBJ2-2; possible D gene TRBD2, 5 bases. V dropped 0 bases and J dropped 6 bases, with 17 bases sitting between them. Germline V gives CDR1 LGHNA, CDR2 YSLEER. The CDR3 spans 17 residues. The CDR3 spells CASSQDFEGYIAGELFF. CDR3 sequence (DNA): TGCGCCAGCAGCCAAGATTTCGAGGGATATATCGCCGGGGAGCTGTTTTTT.

The chain links TRBV19 to TRBJ1-1; D not resolved. The CDR3 is made up of 13 amino acids. The ends were cut back, 2 bases at V and 1 base at J, with 5 bases in the middle. The germline CDR1 and CDR2 sequences are LNHDA and SQIVND (reference sequence). The CDR3 spells CASSIQANTEAFF. CDR3 DNA: TGTGCCAGTAGTATACAGGCGAACACTGAAGCTTTCTTT.

This chain links TRBV7-2 with TRBJ2-2; 9 bases match TRBD2. V lost 2 bases and J lost 3; bases outside the gene matches: 4. This CDR3 has 16 amino acids. Germline values: CDR1 SGHTA, CDR2 FQGNSA. In DNA form, the CDR3 reads TGTGCCAGCAGCTTATCGGCGGGAGGGTACACCGGGGAGCTGTTTTTT. Translation: CASSLSAGGYTGELFF. The full variable domain, rest sourced from reference TRBV7-2 and TRBJ2-2, is GAGVSQSPSNKVTEKGKDVELRCDPISGHTALYWYRQSLGQGLEFLIYFQGNSAPDKSGLPSDRFSAERTGGSVSTLTIQRTQQEDSAVYLCASSLSAGGYTGELFFGEGSRLTVL.

The CDR3, as DNA: TGCGCCAGCAGCTTAGCGGGACCGAACCAAGAGACCCAGTACTTC. Translating it yields CASSLAGPNQETQYF. The J gene is TRBJ2-5, the V gene TRBV5-1; 7 bases match TRBD2. From germline, CDR1 is SGHRS and CDR2 YFSETQ. The V segment lost 2 bases and the J segment 0 bases; nucleotides outside the gene matches: 4. The CDR3 runs 15 residues.

This sequence joins TRBV27 and TRBJ2-1; a weak D match, TRBD1 (6 bases). The germline V and J ends were trimmed by 8 bases and 5 bases, with 13 bases remaining between them. This CDR3 is 13 amino acids long. Germline values: CDR1 MNHEY, CDR2 SMNVEV (reference sequence). In DNA form, the CDR3 reads TGTGCCAGCCGGGACAAGGGGCACAATGAGCAGTTCTTC. Amino acids: CASRDKGHNEQFF.

As concerns this clone: Its ends do not fully match the called genes, so a read error is possible. This chain links TRBV5-6 with TRBJ2-1, with TRBD2 as a possible D gene (6 bases). The CDR3 consists of 18 residues. Germline V gene sequence: CDR1 SGHDT, CDR2 YYEEEE. The CDR3 here is CASSLRAGLGPSSNEQFF. The DNA for the CDR3 is TGTGCCAGCAGCTTGAGGGCGGGACTGGGCCCCTCCTCCAATGAGCAGTTCTTC.

V gene TRBV5-1 combines with J gene TRBJ2-2; TRBD2 agrees at 8 bases. CDR1 and CDR2 from the germline V gene are SGHRS and YFSETQ. J lost 3 bases, V lost 0 bases, and 4 bases had no gene match. The CDR3 runs to 16 residues. The CDR3 DNA sequence: TGCGCCAGCAGCTTGGACGGGACTAGATACACCGGGGAGCTGTTTTTT. Residues: CASSLDGTRYTGELFF.

V usage is TRBV7-2 and J usage is TRBJ1-3; 9 bases align to TRBD1. V lost 3 bases, J lost 0 bases, and 6 bases stayed unmatched. The CDR3 runs 17 residues. Germline-derived CDR1 and CDR2 are SGHTA and FQGNSA. CDR3 nucleotides: TGTGCCAGCAGCTTGGAGGGACAGGGCCTCTCTGGAAACACCATATATTTT. Residues: CASSLEGQGLSGNTIYF. The full variable domain, its missing parts supplied by reference TRBV7-2 and TRBJ1-3, is GAGVSQSPSNKVTEKGKDVELRCDPISGHTALYWYRQSLGQGLEFLIYFQGNSAPDKSGLPSDRFSAERTGGSVSTLTIQRTQQEDSAVYLCASSLEGQGLSGNTIYFGEGSWLTVV.

This chain connects TRBV14 to TRBJ1-1; the D is unclear. From germline, CDR1 is SGHDN and CDR2 FVKESK. Trimming removed 1 base at V and 7 bases at J, with 16 bases between. The CDR3 is 15 residues long. CDR3 DNA: TGTGCCAGCAGCCAAGTGAACTTCCTAGAGGTTGAAGCTTTCTTT. Translating it yields CASSQVNFLEVEAFF.

The chain uses TRBV7-2 and TRBJ1-4, with D tentatively TRBD1 (5 bases). Germline V lookup: CDR1 SGHTA, CDR2 FQGNSA. There are 15 residues in the CDR3. Trimming stripped 5 bases from V and 2 bases from J, with 12 bases between. The CDR3 reads CASSGGVGTNEKLFF. As DNA, the CDR3 is TGTGCCAGCAGCGGGGGGGTTGGGACTAATGAAAAACTGTTTTTT.

J is TRBJ2-7 and V is TRBV9; D remains ambiguous. The V gene's germline CDR1 is SGDLS and CDR2 YYNGEE. Trimming removed 0 bases from V and 5 bases from J, with 12 bases in between. This CDR3 has 14 residues. The CDR3 spells CASSVVSSNDEQYF. For the CDR3, the DNA is TGTGCCAGCAGCGTAGTTAGTAGTAACGACGAGCAGTACTTC.

This clone was found once. This chain uses TRBV5-1 with TRBJ2-1; D perhaps matches TRBD1 (5 bases). V was shortened by 0 bases and J by 5 bases, with 12 bases between the two germline ends. This CDR3 has 15 amino acids. Germline V gives CDR1 SGHRS, CDR2 YFSETQ. CDR3 nucleotide sequence: TGCGCCAGCAGCTTGGGGGGTCAGGGTCACAATGAGCAGTTCTTC. Amino acid sequence: CASSLGGQGHNEQFF.

The chain uses TRBV11-2 and TRBJ2-2; D uncertain. The CDR3 loop spans 16 amino acids. From germline, CDR1 is SGHAT and CDR2 FQNNGV. Trimming cost V 1 base and J 0 bases, with 9 bases left between them. The CDR3 nucleotides read TGTGCCAGCAGCTTAGTCCAGGCTACGAACACCGGGGAGCTGTTTTTT. Translated: CASSLVQATNTGELFF.

The CDR3 protein is CASSPFSGRAYEQYF. The CDR3 nucleotides are TGTGCCAGCAGCCCCTTTAGCGGGAGAGCCTACGAGCAGTACTTC. The chain has TRBV3-1 (or the pseudogene TRBV3-2) and TRBJ2-7; 9 bases fit TRBD2. Germline V lookup: CDR1 LGHDT, CDR2 YNNKEL (reference sequence). J lost 2 bases, V lost 4 bases, and 6 bases had no gene match. The CDR3 length is 15 residues.

The chain has TRBV5-1 and TRBJ2-3; D is possibly TRBD2 (6 bases). This CDR3 region has 15 residues. Trimming left V 4 bases short and J 2 bases short, with 14 bases between. Looked up from germline, CDR1 is SGHRS and CDR2 is YFSETQ. The CDR3 reads CASSARDSLTDTQYF. The DNA for the CDR3 is TGCGCCAGCAGCGCCCGGGACTCCCTCACAGATACGCAGTATTTT.

This sequence joins TRBV5-1 and TRBJ1-1, with D hard to call. The CDR3 spans 14 residues. Trimming shortened V by 3 bases and J by 1 base, and 10 bases separated the two germline ends. Looked up from germline, CDR1 is SGHRS and CDR2 is YFSETQ. CDR3 nucleotides: TGCGCCAGCAGCTCGGGAGGGCAGAACACTGAAGCTTTCTTT. Its translation is CASSSGGQNTEAFF. The full variable domain, its missing parts supplied by reference TRBV5-1 and TRBJ1-1, is KAGVTQTPRYLIKTRGQQVTLSCSPISGHRSVSWYQQTPGQGLQFLFEYFSETQRNKGNFPGRFSGRQFSNSRSEMNVSTLELGDSALYLCASSSGGQNTEAFFGQGTRLTVV.

This chain joins TRBV7-8 and TRBJ1-2; 11 positions match TRBD1. Germline trimming cut 0 bases from V and 6 bases from J; bases unmatched to any gene: 6. Germline loops: CDR1 SGHVS, CDR2 FQNEAQ. This CDR3 spans 16 amino acids. The chain's CDR3 is CASSLAGGQGADGYTF. In nucleotides, the CDR3 is TGTGCCAGCAGCTTAGCAGGTGGACAGGGGGCTGATGGCTACACCTTC.

This sequence joins TRBV30 and TRBJ1-4; no definite D call. Trimming stripped 1 base from V and 7 bases from J, with 7 bases between. The germline gives CDR1 GTSNPN, CDR2 SVGIG (reference sequence). The CDR3 totals 12 residues. CDR3 bases: TGTGCCTGGAGTGCCCGGGGTGAAAAACTGTTTTTT. Encoded protein: CAWSARGEKLFF.

The J gene is TRBJ1-2, the V gene TRBV30; 8 nucleotides align to TRBD1. Germline CDR1 and CDR2: GTSNPN and SVGIG (reference sequence). The CDR3 loop spans 18 amino acids. Trimming removed 1 base from V and 2 bases from J; junction bases left unmatched: 15. CDR3 in DNA: TGTGCCTGGAGTGCAGAGGGCGTCAGGGGGCTACAGAACTATGGCTACACCTTC. Protein product: CAWSAEGVRGLQNYGYTF.

This chain uses TRBV5-4 with TRBJ1-3; 7 positions match TRBD1. The CDR3 is 16 residues long. From germline, CDR1 is SGHNT and CDR2 YYREEE (reference sequence). Trimming at V came to 2 bases and at J to 4 bases, leaving 9 bases not matched to a gene. The CDR3 here is CASSFSRGSRGNTIYF. The DNA of the CDR3 is TGTGCCAGCAGCTTCTCCAGGGGGTCTAGGGGAAACACCATATATTTT. Combining the CDR3 with reference TRBV5-4 and TRBJ1-3 gives the whole variable domain ETGVTQSPTHLIKTRGQQVTLRCSSQSGHNTVSWYQQALGQGPQFIFQYYREEENGRGNFPPRFSGLQFPNYSSELNVNALELDDSALYLCASSFSRGSRGNTIYFGEGSWLTVV.

The chain joins TRBV6-1 to TRBJ2-7; 8 nucleotides align to TRBD2. Looked up from germline, CDR1 is MNHNS and CDR2 is SASEGT. With 2 bases clipped from V and 7 bases from J, the junction kept 4 bases outside the gene matches. The CDR3 covers 13 residues. For the CDR3, the DNA is TGTGCCAGCAGTGAAAGGGGACTAGGTGAGCAGTACTTC. It encodes CASSERGLGEQYF.

This rearrangement joins TRBV7-9 to TRBJ2-3, with 10 bases matching TRBD2. V gave up 7 bases and J gave up 0 bases; unmatched junction bases: 7. Germline V lookup: CDR1 SEHNR, CDR2 FQNEAQ (reference sequence). The CDR3 contains 16 residues. The DNA of the CDR3 is TGTGCCAGCACTTCCTTGACTAGCGGGAGCACAGATACGCAGTATTTT. This translates into CASTSLTSGSTDTQYF.

This clone was observed a single time. The rearrangement uses TRBV5-1 and TRBJ2-7; 9 bases line up with TRBD1. With 3 bases clipped from V and 2 bases from J, the junction kept 3 bases outside the gene matches. Germline V lookup: CDR1 SGHRS, CDR2 YFSETQ. The CDR3 is made up of 14 amino acids. This CDR3 reads CASSSRQGAYEQYF. DNA of the CDR3: TGCGCCAGCAGCTCCCGACAGGGGGCCTACGAGCAGTACTTC. Drawing the rest from reference TRBV5-1 and TRBJ2-7, the complete variable domain is KAGVTQTPRYLIKTRGQQVTLSCSPISGHRSVSWYQQTPGQGLQFLFEYFSETQRNKGNFPGRFSGRQFSNSRSEMNVSTLELGDSALYLCASSSRQGAYEQYFGPGTRLTVT.

The chain has TRBV5-8 and TRBJ1-4; possible D gene TRBD1, 5 bases. This CDR3 has 13 residues. The germline CDR1 and CDR2 sequences are SGHTS and YDEGEE. The V end was cut by 7 bases, the J end by 8 bases, with 15 bases between. CDR3 sequence reads: CASGLQVREKLFF. The CDR3, as DNA: TGTGCCAGCGGGTTACAGGTCAGGGAAAAACTGTTTTTT.

The CDR3 coding sequence is TGTGCCAGCAGTTACTCGGTTGAGGGTTGGGAGTTCTTC. Translation gives CASSYSVEGWEFF. The V call is TRBV6-5, the J call TRBJ2-1, with D tentatively TRBD2 (5 bases). V gave up 0 bases and J gave up 14 bases, with 14 bases separating them. This CDR3 has 13 residues. The germline V gene has CDR1 MNHEY and CDR2 SVGAGI.

The V call is TRBV18, the J call TRBJ1-1, with 9 bases aligning to TRBD1. With V trimmed by 3 bases and J by 2 bases, 19 bases remained unmatched. This CDR3 has 20 residues. CDR1 and CDR2 (germline): KGHSH, LQKENI. The CDR3 region is CASSPWGYRDRAVLNTEAFF. CDR3 in DNA: TGTGCCAGCTCACCGTGGGGATACCGGGACAGGGCCGTTCTCAACACTGAAGCTTTCTTT.

There are many counts of this clone. The V gene is TRBV6-4, the J gene TRBJ2-3; 9 bases are shared with TRBD2. Germline CDR1 reads MRHNA; CDR2 reads SNTAGT. The CDR3 totals 14 residues. V gave up 5 bases and J gave up 0 bases; unmatched junction bases: 0. Here the CDR3 DNA reads TGTGCCAGCAGTACTAGCGGGAGCACAGATACGCAGTATTTT. Amino acid sequence: CASSTSGSTDTQYF.